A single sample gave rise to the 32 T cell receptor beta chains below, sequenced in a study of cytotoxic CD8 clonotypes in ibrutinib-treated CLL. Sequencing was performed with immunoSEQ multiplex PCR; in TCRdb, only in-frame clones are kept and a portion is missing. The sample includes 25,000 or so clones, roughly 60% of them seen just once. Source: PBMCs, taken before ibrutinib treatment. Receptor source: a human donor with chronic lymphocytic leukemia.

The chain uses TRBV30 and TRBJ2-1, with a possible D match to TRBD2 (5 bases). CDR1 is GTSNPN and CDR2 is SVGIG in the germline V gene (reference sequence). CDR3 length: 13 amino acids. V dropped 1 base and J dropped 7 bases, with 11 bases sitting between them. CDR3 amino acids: CAWSGSTGNEQFF. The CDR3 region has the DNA TGTGCCTGGAGTGGTAGTACGGGGAATGAGCAGTTCTTC.

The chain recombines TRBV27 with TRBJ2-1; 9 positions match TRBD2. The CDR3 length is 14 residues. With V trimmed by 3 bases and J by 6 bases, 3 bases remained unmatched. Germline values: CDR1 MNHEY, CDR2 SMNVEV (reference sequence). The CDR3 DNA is TGTGCCAGCAGTTTGACTAGCGGTCTCAATGAGCAGTTCTTC. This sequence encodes CASSLTSGLNEQFF.

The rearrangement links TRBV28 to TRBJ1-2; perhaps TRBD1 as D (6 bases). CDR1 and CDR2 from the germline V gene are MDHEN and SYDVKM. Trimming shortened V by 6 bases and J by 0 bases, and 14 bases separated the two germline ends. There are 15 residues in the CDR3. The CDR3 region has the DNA TGTGCCAGCAGCACTCAGGGGCTTTCTAACTATGGCTACACCTTC. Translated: CASSTQGLSNYGYTF.

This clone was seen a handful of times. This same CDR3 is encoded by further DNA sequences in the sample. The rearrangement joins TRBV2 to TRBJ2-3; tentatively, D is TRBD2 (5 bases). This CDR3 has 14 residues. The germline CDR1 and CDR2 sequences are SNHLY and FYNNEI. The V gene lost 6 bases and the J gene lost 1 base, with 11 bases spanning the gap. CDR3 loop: CASSPEARTDTQYF. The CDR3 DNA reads TGTGCCAGCAGCCCGGAGGCGCGCACAGATACGCAGTATTTT.

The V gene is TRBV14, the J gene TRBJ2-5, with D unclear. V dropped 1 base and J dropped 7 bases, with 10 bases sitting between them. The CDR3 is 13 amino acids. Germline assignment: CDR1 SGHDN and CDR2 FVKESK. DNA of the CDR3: TGTGCCAGCAGCCAAGTCTCAGCCCCGACCCAGTACTTC. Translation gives CASSQVSAPTQYF. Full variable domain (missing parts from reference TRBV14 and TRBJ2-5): EAGVTQFPSHSVIEKGQTVTLRCDPISGHDNLYWYRRVMGKEIKFLLHFVKESKQDESGMPNNRFLAERTGGTYSTLKVQPAELEDSGVYFCASSQVSAPTQYFGPGTRLLVL.

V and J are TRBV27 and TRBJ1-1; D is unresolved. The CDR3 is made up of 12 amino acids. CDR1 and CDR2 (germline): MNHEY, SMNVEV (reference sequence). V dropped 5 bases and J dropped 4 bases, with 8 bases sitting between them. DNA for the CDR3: TGTGCCAGCAGTGACCCTTTCACTGAAGCTTTCTTT. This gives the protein CASSDPFTEAFF.

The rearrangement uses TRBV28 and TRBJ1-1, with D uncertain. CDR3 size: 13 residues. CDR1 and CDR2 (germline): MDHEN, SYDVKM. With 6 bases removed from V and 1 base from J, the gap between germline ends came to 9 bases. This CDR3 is CASSQLGNTEAFF. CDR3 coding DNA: TGTGCCAGCAGCCAATTGGGGAACACTGAAGCTTTCTTT.

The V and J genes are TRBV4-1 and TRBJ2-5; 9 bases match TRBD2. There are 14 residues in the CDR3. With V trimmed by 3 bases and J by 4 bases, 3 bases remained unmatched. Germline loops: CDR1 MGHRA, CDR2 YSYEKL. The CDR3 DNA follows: TGCGCCAGCAGCCAGCGGGAGGGCGCAGAGACCCAGTACTTC. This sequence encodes CASSQREGAETQYF.

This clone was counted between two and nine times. CDR3: CASQPSSGIISEQFF. DNA of the CDR3: TGTGCCAGCCAGCCTTCGAGCGGGATAATCTCTGAGCAGTTCTTC. The chain combines TRBV19 with TRBJ2-1; 7 bases are a match to TRBD2. The V segment lost 9 bases and the J segment 9 bases; nucleotides outside the gene matches: 17. The CDR3 has 15 amino acids. Germline values: CDR1 LNHDA, CDR2 SQIVND (reference sequence).

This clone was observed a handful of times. For the CDR3, the DNA is TGCGCCAGCAGCTTGGAGTCAGCTAACTATGGCTACACCTTC. Amino acids: CASSLESANYGYTF. J is TRBJ1-2 and V is TRBV5-1; D unclear. This CDR3 contains 14 residues. The V and J ends lost 0 bases and 0 bases respectively, with 6 bases between them. Germline V CDR1 and CDR2: SGHRS, YFSETQ.

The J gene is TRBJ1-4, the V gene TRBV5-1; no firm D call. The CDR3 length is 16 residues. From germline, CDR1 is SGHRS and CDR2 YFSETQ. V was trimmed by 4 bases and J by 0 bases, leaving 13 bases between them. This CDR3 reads CASSLGRIATNEKLFF. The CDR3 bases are TGCGCCAGCAGCCTAGGGAGGATTGCAACTAATGAAAAACTGTTTTTT.

CDR3 nucleotide sequence: TGTGCCTGGAGTCTAGGACTAGAATCAGATACGCAGTATTTT. Amino acid sequence: CAWSLGLESDTQYF. This chain connects TRBV30 to TRBJ2-3; 7 positions agree with TRBD2. Looked up from germline, CDR1 is GTSNPN and CDR2 is SVGIG (reference sequence). The CDR3 has 14 amino acids. V gave up 2 bases and J gave up 4 bases; unmatched junction bases: 6.

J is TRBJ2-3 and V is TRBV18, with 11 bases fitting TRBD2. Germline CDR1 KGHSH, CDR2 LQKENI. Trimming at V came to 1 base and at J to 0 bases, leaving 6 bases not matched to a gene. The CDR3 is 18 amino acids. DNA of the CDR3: TGTGCCAGCTCACCACTGTCCACTAGCGGGGGTAGCACAGATACGCAGTATTTT. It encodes CASSPLSTSGGSTDTQYF. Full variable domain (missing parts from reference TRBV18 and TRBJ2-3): NAGVMQNPRHLVRRRGQEARLRCSPMKGHSHVYWYRQLPEEGLKFMVYLQKENIIDESGMPKERFSAEFPKEGPSILRIQQVVRGDSAAYFCASSPLSTSGGSTDTQYFGPGTRLTVL.

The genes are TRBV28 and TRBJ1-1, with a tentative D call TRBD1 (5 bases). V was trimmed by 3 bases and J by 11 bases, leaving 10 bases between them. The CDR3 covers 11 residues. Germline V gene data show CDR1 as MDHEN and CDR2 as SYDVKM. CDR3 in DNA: TGTGCCAGCAGTTTTGAGGGGCGGGCTTTCTTT. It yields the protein CASSFEGRAFF.

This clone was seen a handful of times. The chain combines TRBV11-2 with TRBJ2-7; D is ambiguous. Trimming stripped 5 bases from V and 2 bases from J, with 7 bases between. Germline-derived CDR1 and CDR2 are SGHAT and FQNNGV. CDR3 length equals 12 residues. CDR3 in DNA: TGTGCCAGCAGCCAAGGCCCCTACGAGCAGTACTTC. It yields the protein CASSQGPYEQYF.

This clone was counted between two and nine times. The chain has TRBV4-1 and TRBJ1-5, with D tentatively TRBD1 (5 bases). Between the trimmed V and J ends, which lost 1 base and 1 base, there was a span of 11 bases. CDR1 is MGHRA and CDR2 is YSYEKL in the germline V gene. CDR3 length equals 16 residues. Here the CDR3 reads CASSQAGIGSNQPQHF. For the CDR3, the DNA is TGCGCCAGCAGCCAAGCAGGGATCGGCAGCAATCAGCCCCAGCATTTT.

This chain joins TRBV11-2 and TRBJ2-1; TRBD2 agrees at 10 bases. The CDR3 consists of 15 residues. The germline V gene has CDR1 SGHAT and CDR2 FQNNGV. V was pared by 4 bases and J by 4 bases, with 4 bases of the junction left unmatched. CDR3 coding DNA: TGTGCCAGCAGCTCACTAGCGGGATTGTACAATGAGCAGTTCTTC. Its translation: CASSSLAGLYNEQFF.

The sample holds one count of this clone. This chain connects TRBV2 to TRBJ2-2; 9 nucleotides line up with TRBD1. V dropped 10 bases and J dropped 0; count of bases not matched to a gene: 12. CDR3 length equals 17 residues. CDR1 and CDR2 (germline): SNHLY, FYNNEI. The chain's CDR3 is CAKNRDREVANTGELFF. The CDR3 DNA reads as TGTGCCAAAAACCGGGACAGGGAGGTTGCGAACACCGGGGAGCTGTTTTTT.

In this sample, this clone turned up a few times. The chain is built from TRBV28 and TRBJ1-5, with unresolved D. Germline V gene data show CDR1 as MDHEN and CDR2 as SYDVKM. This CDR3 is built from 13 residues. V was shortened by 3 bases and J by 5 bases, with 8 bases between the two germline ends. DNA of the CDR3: TGTGCCAGCAGTTTTGCTGGGGATCAGCCCCAGCATTTT. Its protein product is CASSFAGDQPQHF.

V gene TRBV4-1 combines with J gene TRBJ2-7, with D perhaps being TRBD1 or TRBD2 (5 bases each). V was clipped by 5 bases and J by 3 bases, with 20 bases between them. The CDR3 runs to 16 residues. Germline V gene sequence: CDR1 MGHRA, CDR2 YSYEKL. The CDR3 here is CASSFRDDNSFYEQYF. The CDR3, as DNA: TGCGCCAGCAGCTTTAGGGACGACAACTCTTTCTACGAGCAGTACTTC.

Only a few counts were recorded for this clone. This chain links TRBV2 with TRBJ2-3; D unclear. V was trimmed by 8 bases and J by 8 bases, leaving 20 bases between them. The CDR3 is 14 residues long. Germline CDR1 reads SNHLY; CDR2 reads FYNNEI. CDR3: CASQYQGPGGTQYF. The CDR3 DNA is TGTGCCAGCCAGTATCAAGGGCCCGGCGGTACGCAGTATTTT.

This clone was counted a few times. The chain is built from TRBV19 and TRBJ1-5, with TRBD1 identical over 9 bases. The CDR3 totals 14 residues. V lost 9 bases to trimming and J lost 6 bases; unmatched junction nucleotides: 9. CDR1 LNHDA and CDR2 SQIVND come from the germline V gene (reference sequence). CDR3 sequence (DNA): TGTGCCAGCTCAGCCGGGACAGGGAGTCAGCCCCAGCATTTT. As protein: CASSAGTGSQPQHF.

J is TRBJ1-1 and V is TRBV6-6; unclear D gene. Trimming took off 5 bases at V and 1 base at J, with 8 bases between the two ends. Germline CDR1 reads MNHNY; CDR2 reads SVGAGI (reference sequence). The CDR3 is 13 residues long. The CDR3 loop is CASSQQRNTEAFF. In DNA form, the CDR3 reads TGTGCCAGCAGTCAACAGCGGAACACTGAAGCTTTCTTT.

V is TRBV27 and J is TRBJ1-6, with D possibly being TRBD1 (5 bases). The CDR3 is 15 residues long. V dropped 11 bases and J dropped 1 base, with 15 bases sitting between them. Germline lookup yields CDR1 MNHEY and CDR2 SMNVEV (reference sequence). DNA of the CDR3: TGTGCCGTGGGGCTTGGGGAGTCCTATAATTCACCCCTCCACTTT. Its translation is CAVGLGESYNSPLHF.

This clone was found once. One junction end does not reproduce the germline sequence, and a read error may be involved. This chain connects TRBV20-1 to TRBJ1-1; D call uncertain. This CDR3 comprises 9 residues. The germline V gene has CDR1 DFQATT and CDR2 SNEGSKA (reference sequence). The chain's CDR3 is CTPSTEAFF. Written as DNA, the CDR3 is TGTACGCCCAGCACTGAAGCTTTCTTT.

The CDR3 nucleotides read TGTGCCAGCAGCTCCCTACTAGCGGGAGTGGGGGAGACCCAGTACTTC. It codes for CASSSLLAGVGETQYF. The rearrangement links TRBV11-2 to TRBJ2-5, with 11 bases fitting TRBD2. CDR1 is SGHAT, CDR2 FQNNGV, per germline. The CDR3 consists of 16 residues. Trimming removed 4 bases from V and 5 bases from J; junction bases left unmatched: 9.

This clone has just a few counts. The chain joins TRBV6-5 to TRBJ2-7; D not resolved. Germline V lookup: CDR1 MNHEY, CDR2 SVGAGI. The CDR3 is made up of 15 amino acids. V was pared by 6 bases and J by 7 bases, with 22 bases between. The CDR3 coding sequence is TGTGCCAGCAGCCTCCGCGGAATAACTACGTCTGAGCAGTACTTC. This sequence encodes CASSLRGITTSEQYF.

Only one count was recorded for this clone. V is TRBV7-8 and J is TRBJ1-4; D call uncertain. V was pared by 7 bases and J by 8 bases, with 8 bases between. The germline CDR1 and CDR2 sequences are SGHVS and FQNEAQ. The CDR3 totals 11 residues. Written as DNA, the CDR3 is TGTGCCAGCACCATGGGGGAAAAACTGTTTTTT. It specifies CASTMGEKLFF.

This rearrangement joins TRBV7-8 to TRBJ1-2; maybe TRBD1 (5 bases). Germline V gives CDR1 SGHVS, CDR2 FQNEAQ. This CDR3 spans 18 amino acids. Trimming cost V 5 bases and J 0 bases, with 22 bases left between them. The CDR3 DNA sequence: TGTGCCAGCAGCGAATATGTCCCGGGACGGTTCCCTAACTATGGCTACACCTTC. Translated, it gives CASSEYVPGRFPNYGYTF.

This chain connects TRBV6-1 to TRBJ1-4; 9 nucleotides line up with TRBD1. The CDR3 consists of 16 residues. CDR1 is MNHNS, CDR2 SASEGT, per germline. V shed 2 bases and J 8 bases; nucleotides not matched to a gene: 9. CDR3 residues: CASSEQGGQGFEKLFF. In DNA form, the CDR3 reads TGTGCCAGCAGTGAACAAGGGGGACAGGGATTCGAAAAACTGTTTTTT.

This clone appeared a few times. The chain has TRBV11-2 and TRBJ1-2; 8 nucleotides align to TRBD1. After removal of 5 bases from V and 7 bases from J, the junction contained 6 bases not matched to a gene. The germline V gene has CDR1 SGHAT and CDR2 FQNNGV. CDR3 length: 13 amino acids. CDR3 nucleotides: TGTGCCAGCAGCCCAGGGGGCTGGTTTGGCTACACCTTC. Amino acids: CASSPGGWFGYTF.

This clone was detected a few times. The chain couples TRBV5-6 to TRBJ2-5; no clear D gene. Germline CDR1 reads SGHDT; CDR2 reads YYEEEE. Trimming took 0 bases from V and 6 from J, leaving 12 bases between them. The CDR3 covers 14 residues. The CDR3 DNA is TGTGCCAGCAGCTTGGGGACGTTTGGGAAGACCCAGTACTTC. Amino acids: CASSLGTFGKTQYF.